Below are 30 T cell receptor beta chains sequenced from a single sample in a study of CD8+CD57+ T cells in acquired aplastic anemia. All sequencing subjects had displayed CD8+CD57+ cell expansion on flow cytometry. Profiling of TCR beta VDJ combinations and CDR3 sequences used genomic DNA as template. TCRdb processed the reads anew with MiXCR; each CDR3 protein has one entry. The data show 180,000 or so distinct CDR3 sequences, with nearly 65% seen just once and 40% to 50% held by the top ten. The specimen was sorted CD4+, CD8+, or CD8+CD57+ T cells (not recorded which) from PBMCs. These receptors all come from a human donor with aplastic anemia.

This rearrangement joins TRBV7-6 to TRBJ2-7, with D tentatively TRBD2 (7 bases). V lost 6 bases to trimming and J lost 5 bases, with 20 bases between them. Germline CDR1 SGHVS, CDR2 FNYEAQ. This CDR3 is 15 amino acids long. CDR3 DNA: TGTGCCAGCAGTTCTAGGGGGGGCCCTCTGGACGAGCAGTACTTC. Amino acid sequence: CASSSRGGPLDEQYF.

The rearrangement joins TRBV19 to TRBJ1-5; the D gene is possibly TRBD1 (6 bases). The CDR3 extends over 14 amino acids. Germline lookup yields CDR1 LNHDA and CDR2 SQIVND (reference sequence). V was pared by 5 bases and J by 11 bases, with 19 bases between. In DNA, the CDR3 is TGTGCCAGTAGTCCCCGGGACACCGTAATGGCCCAGCATTTT. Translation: CASSPRDTVMAQHF. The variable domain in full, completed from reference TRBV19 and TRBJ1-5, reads DGGITQSPKYLFRKEGQNVTLSCEQNLNHDAMYWYRQDPGQGLRLIYYSQIVNDFQKGDIAEGYSVSREKKESFPLTVTSAQKNPTAFYLCASSPRDTVMAQHFGDGTRLSIL.

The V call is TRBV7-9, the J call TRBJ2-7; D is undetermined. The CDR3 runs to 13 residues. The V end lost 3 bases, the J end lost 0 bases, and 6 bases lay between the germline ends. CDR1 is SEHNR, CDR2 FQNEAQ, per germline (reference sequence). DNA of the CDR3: TGTGCCAGCAGCTTGACAACCTCCTACGAGCAGTACTTC. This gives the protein CASSLTTSYEQYF.

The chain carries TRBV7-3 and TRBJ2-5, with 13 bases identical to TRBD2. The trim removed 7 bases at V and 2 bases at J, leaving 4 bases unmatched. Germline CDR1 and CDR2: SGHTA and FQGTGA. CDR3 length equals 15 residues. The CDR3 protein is CASNPGLAGQETQYF. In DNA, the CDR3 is TGTGCCAGCAACCCGGGACTAGCGGGACAAGAGACCCAGTACTTC.

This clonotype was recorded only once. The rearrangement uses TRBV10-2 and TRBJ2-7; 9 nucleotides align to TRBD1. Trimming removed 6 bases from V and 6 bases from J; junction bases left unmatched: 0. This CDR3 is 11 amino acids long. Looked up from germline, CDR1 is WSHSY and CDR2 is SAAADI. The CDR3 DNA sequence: TGCGCCAGCAGACAGGGGGCCGAGCAGTACTTC. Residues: CASRQGAEQYF.

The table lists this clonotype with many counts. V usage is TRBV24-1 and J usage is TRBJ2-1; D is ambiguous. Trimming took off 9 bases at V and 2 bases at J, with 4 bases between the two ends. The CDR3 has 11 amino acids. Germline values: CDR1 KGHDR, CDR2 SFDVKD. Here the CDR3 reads CATGPYNEQFF. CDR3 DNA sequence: TGTGCCACCGGTCCCTACAATGAGCAGTTCTTC.

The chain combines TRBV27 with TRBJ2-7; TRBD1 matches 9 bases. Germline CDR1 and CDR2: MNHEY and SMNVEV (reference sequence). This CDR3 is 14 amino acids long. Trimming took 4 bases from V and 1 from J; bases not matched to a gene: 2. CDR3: CASSWGTGSYEQYF. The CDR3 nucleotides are TGTGCCAGCAGTTGGGGGACAGGGTCCTACGAGCAGTACTTC.

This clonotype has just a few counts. The CDR3 nucleotides read TGTGCCAGTAGCACCGTCCTAATCTCTGGAAACACCATATATTTT. Encoded protein: CASSTVLISGNTIYF. V gene TRBV19 combines with J gene TRBJ1-3; D is unclear. V was pared by 6 bases and J by 0 bases, with 12 bases between. CDR1 is LNHDA and CDR2 is SQIVND in the germline V gene (reference sequence). The CDR3 has 15 amino acids.

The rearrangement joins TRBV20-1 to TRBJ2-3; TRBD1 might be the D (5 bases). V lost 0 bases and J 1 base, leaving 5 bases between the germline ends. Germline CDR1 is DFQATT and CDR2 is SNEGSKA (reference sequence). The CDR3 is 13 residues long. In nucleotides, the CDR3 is TGCAGTGCTAGAGAAGGGGGCACAGATACGCAGTATTTT. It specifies CSAREGGTDTQYF.

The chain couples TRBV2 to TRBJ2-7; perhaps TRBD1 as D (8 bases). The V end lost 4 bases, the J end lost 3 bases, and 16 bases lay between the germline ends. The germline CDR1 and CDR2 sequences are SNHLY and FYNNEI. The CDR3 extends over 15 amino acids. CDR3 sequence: CASSGAGTGVYEQYF. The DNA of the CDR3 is TGTGCCAGCAGTGGAGCGGGGACAGGAGTCTACGAGCAGTACTTC.

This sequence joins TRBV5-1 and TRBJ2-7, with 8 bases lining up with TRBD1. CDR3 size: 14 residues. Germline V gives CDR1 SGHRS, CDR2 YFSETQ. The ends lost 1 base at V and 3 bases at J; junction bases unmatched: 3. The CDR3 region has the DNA TGCGCCAGCAGCTTGCAACAGGGGGGCTACGAGCAGTACTTC. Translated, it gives CASSLQQGGYEQYF. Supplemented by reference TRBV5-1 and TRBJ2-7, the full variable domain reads KAGVTQTPRYLIKTRGQQVTLSCSPISGHRSVSWYQQTPGQGLQFLFEYFSETQRNKGNFPGRFSGRQFSNSRSEMNVSTLELGDSALYLCASSLQQGGYEQYFGPGTRLTVT.

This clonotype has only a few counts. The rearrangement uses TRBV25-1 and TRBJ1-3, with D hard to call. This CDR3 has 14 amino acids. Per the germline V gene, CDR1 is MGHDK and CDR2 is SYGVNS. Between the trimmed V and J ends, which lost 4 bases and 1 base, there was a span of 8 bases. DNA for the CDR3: TGTGCCAGCAGTGTGGTCGGGTCTGGAAACACCATATATTTT. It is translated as CASSVVGSGNTIYF.

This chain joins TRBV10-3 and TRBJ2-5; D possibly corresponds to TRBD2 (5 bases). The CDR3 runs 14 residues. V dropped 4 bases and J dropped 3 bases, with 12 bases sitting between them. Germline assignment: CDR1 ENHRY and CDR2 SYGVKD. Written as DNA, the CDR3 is TGTGCCATCAGTGGACTAACGCAGAAAGAGACCCAGTACTTC. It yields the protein CAISGLTQKETQYF.

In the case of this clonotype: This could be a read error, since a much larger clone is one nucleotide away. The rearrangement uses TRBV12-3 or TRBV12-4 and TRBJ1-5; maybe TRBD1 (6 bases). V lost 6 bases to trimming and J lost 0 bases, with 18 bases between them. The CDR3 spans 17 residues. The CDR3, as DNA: TGTGCCAGCAGACCCCCCAGGGGCCTCCTTAGCAATCAGCCCCAGCATTTT. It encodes CASRPPRGLLSNQPQHF.

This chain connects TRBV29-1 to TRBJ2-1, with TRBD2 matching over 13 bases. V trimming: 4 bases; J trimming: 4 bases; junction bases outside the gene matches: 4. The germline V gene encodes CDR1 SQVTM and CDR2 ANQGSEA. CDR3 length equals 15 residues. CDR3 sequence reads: CSVGTSGRRYNEQFF. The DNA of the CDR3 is TGCAGCGTTGGGACTAGCGGGAGACGTTACAATGAGCAGTTCTTC.

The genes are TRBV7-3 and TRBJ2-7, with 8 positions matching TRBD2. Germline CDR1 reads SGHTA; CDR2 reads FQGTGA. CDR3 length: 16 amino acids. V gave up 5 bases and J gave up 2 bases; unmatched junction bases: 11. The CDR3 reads CASSPLHGGAPYEQYF. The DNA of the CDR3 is TGTGCCAGCAGCCCCCTCCACGGGGGGGCCCCCTACGAGCAGTACTTC.

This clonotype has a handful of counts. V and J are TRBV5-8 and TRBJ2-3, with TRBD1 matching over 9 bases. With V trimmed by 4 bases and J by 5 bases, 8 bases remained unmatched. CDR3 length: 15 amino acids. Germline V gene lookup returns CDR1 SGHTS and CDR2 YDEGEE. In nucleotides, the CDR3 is TGTGCCAGCAGCCTGCTGGGACAGGGAATAGATACGCAGTATTTT. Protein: CASSLLGQGIDTQYF. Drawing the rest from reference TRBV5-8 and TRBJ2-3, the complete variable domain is EAGVTQSPTHLIKTRGQQATLRCSPISGHTSVYWYQQALGLGLQFLLWYDEGEERNRGNFPPRFSGRQFPNYSSELNVNALELEDSALYLCASSLLGQGIDTQYFGPGTRLTVL.

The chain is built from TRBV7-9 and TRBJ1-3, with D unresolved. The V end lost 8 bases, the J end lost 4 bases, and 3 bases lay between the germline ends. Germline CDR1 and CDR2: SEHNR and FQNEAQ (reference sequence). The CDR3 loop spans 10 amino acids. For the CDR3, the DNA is TGTGCCAGCGGAGGAAACACCATATATTTT. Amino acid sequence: CASGGNTIYF.

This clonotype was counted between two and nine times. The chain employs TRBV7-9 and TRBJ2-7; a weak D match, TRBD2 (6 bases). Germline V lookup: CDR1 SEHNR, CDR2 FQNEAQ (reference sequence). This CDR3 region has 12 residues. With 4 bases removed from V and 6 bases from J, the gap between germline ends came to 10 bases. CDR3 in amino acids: CASSWRVSEQYF. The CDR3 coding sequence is TGTGCCAGCAGCTGGAGGGTTTCCGAGCAGTACTTC.

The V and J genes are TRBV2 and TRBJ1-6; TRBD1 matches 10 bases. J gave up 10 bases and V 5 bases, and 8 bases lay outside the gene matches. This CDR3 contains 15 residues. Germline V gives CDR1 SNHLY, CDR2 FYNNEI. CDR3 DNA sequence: TGTGCCAGCAGTCCGGGACAGGGGTTTCGGTCACCCCTCCACTTT. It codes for CASSPGQGFRSPLHF.

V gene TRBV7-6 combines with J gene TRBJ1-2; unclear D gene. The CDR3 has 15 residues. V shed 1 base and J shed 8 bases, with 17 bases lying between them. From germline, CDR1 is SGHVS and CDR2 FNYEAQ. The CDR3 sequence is CASSLVAAGRAGYTF. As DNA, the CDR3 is TGTGCCAGCAGCTTAGTCGCGGCCGGGAGAGCAGGCTACACCTTC.

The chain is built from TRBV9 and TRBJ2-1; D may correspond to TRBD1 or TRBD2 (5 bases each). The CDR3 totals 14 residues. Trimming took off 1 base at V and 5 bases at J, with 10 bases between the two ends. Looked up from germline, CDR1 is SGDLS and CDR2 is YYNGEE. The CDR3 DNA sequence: TGTGCCAGCAGCGTATTCGGGACCGACAATGAGCAGTTCTTC. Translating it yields CASSVFGTDNEQFF.

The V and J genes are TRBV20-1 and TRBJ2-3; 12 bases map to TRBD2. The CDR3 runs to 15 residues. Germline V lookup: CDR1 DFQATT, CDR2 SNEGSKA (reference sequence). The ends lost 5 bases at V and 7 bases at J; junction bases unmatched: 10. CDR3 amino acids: CSAHGGLAGSNTQYF. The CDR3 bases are TGCAGTGCTCACGGAGGACTAGCGGGGTCAAATACGCAGTATTTT.

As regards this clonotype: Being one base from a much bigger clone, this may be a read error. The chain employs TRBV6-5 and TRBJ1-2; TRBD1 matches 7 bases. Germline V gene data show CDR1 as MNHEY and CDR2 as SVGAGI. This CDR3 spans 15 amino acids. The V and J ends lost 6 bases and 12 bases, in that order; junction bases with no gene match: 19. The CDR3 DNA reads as TGTGCCAGCAGCCTGGGGCAGGGGGTCTTATTTAGCCACACCTTC. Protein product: CASSLGQGVLFSHTF.

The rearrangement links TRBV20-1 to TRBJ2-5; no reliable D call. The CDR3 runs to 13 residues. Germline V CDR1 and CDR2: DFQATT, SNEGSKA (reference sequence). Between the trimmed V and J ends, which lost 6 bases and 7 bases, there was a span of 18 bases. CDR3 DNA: TGCAGTGCACTGACGGGTGGTTTAGGGACCCAGTACTTC. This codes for CSALTGGLGTQYF.

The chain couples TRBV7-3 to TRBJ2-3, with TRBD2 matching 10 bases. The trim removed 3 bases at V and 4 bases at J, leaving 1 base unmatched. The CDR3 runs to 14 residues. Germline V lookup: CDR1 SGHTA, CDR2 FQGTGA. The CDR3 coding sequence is TGTGCCAGCAGCTTTAGCGGGAGGCCAGATACGCAGTATTTT. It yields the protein CASSFSGRPDTQYF.

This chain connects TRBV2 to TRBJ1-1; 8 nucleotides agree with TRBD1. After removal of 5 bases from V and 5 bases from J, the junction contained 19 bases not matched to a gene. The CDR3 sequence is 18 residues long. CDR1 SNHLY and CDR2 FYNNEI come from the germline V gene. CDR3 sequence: CASSQDLDREWMGTEAFF. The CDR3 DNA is TGTGCCAGCAGTCAAGACCTGGACAGGGAATGGATGGGAACTGAAGCTTTCTTT.

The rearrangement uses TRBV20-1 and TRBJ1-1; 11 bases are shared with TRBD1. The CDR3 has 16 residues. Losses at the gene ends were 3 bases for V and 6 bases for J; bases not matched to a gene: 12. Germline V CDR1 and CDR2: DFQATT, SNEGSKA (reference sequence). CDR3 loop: CSARDRGRTVDAEAFF. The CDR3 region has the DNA TGCAGTGCTAGGGACAGGGGGCGGACGGTAGATGCTGAAGCTTTCTTT.

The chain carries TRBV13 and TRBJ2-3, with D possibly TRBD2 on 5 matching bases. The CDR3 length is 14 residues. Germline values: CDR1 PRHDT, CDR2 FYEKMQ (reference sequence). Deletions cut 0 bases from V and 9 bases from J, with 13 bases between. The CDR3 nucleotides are TGTGCCAGCAGCTTAGGCCCTCGGGGTGCCACGCAGTATTTT. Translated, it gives CASSLGPRGATQYF.

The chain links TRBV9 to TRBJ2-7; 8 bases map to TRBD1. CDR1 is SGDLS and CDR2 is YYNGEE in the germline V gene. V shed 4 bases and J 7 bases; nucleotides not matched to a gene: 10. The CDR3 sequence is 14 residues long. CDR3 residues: CASSSWGQEVEQYF. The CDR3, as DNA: TGTGCCAGCAGCTCATGGGGACAGGAAGTAGAGCAGTACTTC.